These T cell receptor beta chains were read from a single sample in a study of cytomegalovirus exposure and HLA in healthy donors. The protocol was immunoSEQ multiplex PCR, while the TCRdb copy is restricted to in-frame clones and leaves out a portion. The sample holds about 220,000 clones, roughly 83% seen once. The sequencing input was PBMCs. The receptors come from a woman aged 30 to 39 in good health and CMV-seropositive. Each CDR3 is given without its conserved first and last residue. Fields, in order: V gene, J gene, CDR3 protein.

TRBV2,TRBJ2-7,ASKTSGSTYEQY
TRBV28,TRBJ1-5,ASSFGQGADQPQH
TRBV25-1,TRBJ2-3,ASSWVGTDTQY
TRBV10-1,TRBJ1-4,ASSDRGQEKLF
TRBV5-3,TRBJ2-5,ARRRTTHQETQY
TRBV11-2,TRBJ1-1,ASSSGALNTEAF
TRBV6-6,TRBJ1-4,ASTTSLNGMGKLF
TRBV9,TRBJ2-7,ASSSNPGAPAYEQY
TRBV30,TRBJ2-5,AWSRGNQETQY
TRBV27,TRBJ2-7,ASSHAGGEQY
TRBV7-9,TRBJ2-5,ASSFPGTAQETQY
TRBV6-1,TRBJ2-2,ASNPREAGELF
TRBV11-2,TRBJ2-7,ASSLGSSEDEQY
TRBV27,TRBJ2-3,ASSSAGADTQY
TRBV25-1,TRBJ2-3,ASSVGQVADTQY
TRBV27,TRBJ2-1,ATGLPNEQF
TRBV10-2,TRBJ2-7,AVRLAGEDEQY
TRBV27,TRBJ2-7,ASSPGGGGSYEQY
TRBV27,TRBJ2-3,ASSSLAGGTPTDTQY
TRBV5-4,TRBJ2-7,ASSLTGYEQY
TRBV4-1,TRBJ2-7,ASSQVEGNSYEQY
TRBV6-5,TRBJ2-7,ASSYNRFTYEQY
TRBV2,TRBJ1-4,ASSTQGLREKLF
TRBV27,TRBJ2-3,ASSFPLAPHTQY
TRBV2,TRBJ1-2,ASSLTAARGYT
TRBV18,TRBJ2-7,ASSPSQGANNYEQY
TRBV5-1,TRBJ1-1,ASSLEDSHTEAF
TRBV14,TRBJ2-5,ASSPSTETQY
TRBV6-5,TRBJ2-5,ASRGTSGDQETQY
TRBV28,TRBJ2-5,ASSLFGPSGETQY
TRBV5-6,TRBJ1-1,ASSLGTGRSNTEAF
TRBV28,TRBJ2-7,ASSRTGGSYEQY
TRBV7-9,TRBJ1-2,ASSLAGQGVVGYT
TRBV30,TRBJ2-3,AWSVRLAGTDTQY
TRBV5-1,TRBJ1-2,ASSLQGEHYGYT
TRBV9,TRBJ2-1,ASSANVLAGGLEQF
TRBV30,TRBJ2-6,AWSVSGANVLT
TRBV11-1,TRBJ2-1,ASSLHGYNEQF
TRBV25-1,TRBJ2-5,ASSVREFQETQY
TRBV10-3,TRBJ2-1,AISESAQSSYNEQF
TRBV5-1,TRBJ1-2,ASSTGANYGYT
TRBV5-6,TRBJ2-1,ASSPFGSSSYNEQF
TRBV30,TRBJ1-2,AWGFPATNYGYT
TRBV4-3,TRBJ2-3,ASSQNPQLGGFTDTQY
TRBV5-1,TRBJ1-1,ASSLSTSAEAF
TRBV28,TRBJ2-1,ASSSLSSSYNEQF